This T cell receptor (beta chain) comes out of a study of shared clonotypes between healthy human individuals. Study-wide background: The plates for each donor numbered three CD4 naive, three CD4 memory, two CD8 naive and one CD8 memory.

Regarding this clone: Its specificity is not known.

General observations from the study: Sharing across four donors was highest in naive CD4 (roughly 5%) and lowest in memory CD8 (about 0.4%). Compared with memory subsets, naive subsets generally had larger estimated richness.

This CDR3 contains 15 residues. V gave up 1 base and J gave up 3 bases, with 9 bases separating them. Germline V lookup: CDR1 MGHRA, CDR2 YSYEKL. Assay used: immunoSEQ multiplex PCR; TCRdb lists only in-frame clones, some missing. The sample lists more than 550,000 clones; about 90% were seen once. The V gene is TRBV4-1, the J gene TRBJ2-2; possibly TRBD2 for D (6 bases). Source material: memory CD8+ T cells from PBMCs. Stated subset: CD45RO+ cells pooled with CCR7-negative TemRA cells. The sequence was collected from a young man in good health. Some clones in this sample may be carry-over from other donors' samples. Here the CDR3 DNA reads TGCGCCAGCAGCCAAGGACTAGTGGACACCGGGGAGCTGTTTTTT. Residues: CASSQGLVDTGELFF.